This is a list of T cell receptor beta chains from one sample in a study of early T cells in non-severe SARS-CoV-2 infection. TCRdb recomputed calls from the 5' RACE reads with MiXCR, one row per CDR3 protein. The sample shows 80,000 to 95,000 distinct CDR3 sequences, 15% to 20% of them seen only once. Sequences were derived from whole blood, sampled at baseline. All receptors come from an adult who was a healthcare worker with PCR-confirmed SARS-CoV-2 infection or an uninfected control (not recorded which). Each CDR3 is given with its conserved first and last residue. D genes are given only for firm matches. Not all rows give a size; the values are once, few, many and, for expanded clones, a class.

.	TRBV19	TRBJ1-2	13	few	CASTQDTTDGYTF	TGTGCCAGTACCCAGGACACCACTGATGGCTACACCTTC
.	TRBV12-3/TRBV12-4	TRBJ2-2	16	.	CASSRQAGSNTGELFF	TGTGCCAGCAGTCGCCAGGCGGGCTCGAACACCGGGGAGCTGTTTTTT
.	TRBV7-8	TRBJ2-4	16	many	CASSLNRGEAKNIQYF	TGTGCCAGCAGCTTAAATCGAGGCGAAGCCAAAAACATTCAGTACTTC
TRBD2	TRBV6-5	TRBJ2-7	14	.	CASSSSGTPYEQYF	TGTGCCAGCAGTAGTAGCGGGACACCCTACGAGCAGTACTTC
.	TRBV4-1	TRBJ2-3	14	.	CASSQSPDTDTQYF	TGCGCCAGCAGCCAATCTCCAGACACAGATACGCAGTATTTT
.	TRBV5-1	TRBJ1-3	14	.	CASSADPSGNTIYF	TGCGCCAGCAGCGCGGACCCCTCTGGAAACACCATATATTTT
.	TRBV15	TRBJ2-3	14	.	CATSRGGVTDTQYF	TGTGCCACCAGCAGAGGAGGCGTCACAGATACGCAGTATTTT
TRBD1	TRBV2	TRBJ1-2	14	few	CASSAEGTGNGYTF	TGTGCCAGCAGTGCCGAGGGGACAGGGAATGGCTACACCTTC
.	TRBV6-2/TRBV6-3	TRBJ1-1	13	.	CASGRQLNTEAFF	TGTGCCAGCGGTCGGCAGTTGAACACTGAAGCTTTCTTT
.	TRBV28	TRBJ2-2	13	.	CASGWSNTGELFF	TGTGCCAGCGGTTGGTCGAACACCGGGGAGCTGTTTTTT
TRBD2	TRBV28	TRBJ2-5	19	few	CARQTYEVPLAGGSETQYF	TGTGCCAGACAGACGTATGAAGTCCCGCTCGCGGGGGGCTCAGAGACCCAGTACTTC
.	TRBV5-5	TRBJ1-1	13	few	CASSLSIETEAFF	TGTGCCAGCAGCTTGAGCATTGAAACTGAAGCTTTCTTT
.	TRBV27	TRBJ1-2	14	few	CASSFGRVYYGYTF	TGTGCCAGCAGTTTCGGCAGGGTCTACTATGGCTACACCTTC
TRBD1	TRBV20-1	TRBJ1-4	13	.	CSARDRGHEKLFF	TGCAGTGCTAGGGACAGGGGTCATGAAAAACTGTTTTTT
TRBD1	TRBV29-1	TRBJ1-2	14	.	CSVAGTGGLYGYTF	TGCAGCGTTGCCGGGACAGGGGGCTTGTATGGCTACACCTTC
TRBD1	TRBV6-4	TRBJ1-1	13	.	CASRRGWNTEAFF	TGTGCCAGCCGCAGGGGGTGGAACACTGAAGCTTTCTTT
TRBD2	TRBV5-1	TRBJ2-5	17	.	CASSLAGSGYSQETQYF	TGCGCCAGCAGCTTGGCAGGTAGCGGGTATAGTCAAGAGACCCAGTACTTC
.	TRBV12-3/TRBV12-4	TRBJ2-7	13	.	CASSLAAGDEQYF	TGTGCCAGCAGTTTAGCGGCAGGGGACGAGCAGTACTTC
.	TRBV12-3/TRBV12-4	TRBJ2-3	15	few	CASSKPSGSTDTQYF	TGTGCCAGCTCGAAACCCAGCGGGAGCACAGATACGCAGTATTTT
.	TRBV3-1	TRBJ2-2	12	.	CASGVGAGELFF	TGTGCCAGCGGTGTGGGTGCCGGGGAGCTGTTTTTT
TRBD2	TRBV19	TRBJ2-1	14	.	CACRPSGSNNEQFF	TGTGCCTGCAGACCTAGCGGGAGCAACAATGAGCAGTTCTTC
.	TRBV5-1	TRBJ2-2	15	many	CASSFRQFNTGELFF	TGCGCCAGCAGCTTTCGACAGTTTAACACCGGGGAGCTGTTTTTT
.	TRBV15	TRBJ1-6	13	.	CATSANFNSPLHF	TGTGCCACCTCGGCCAACTTCAATTCACCCCTCCACTTT
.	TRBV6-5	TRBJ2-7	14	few	CASKSGGSSYEQYF	TGTGCCAGCAAGTCTGGGGGAAGCTCCTACGAGCAGTACTTC
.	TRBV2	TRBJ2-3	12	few	CAGDTGADTQYF	TGTGCCGGCGATACCGGCGCAGATACGCAGTATTTT
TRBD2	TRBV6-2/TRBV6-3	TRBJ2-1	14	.	CASSYTRELVEQFF	TGTGCCAGCAGTTACACGCGGGAGCTGGTTGAGCAGTTCTTC
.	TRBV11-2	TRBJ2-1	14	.	CASSRTGQAYEQFF	TGTGCCAGCAGCCGAACGGGGCAGGCCTATGAGCAGTTCTTC
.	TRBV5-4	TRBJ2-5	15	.	CASSSTQGDPETQYF	TGTGCCAGCAGCTCGACACAGGGAGACCCAGAGACCCAGTACTTC
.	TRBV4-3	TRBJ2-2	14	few	CASSQDWGTGELFF	TGCGCCAGCAGCCAAGATTGGGGCACCGGGGAGCTGTTTTTT
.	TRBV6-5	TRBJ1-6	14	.	CASSWMGDNSPLHF	TGTGCCAGCAGCTGGATGGGAGATAATTCACCCCTCCACTTT
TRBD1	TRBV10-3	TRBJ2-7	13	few	CAISVETGGEQYF	TGTGCCATCAGTGTGGAGACAGGGGGCGAGCAGTACTTC
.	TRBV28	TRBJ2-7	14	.	CASSSGTITYEQYF	TGTGCCAGCAGTTCAGGGACAATCACCTACGAGCAGTACTTC
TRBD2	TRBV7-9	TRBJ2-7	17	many	CASSLGLAGLPSYEQYF	TGTGCCAGCAGCCTCGGACTAGCGGGATTACCCTCCTACGAGCAGTACTTC
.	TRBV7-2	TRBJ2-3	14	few	CASSSPTRTNTQYF	TGTGCCAGCAGCTCCCCTACTCGCACAAATACGCAGTATTTT
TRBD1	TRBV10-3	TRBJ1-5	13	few	CAISADRGQPQHF	TGTGCCATCAGTGCGGACAGGGGACAGCCCCAGCATTTT
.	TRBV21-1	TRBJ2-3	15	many	CASSAQRALTDTQYF	TGTGCCAGCAGCGCCCAGCGGGCCCTCACAGATACGCAGTATTTT
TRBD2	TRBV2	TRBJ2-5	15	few	CASSEFIGTRETQYF	TGTGCCAGCAGTGAATTTATCGGGACTAGAGAGACCCAGTACTTC
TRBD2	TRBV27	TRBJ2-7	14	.	CASTLIAGEVEQYF	TGTGCCAGCACCCTGATAGCGGGAGAGGTCGAGCAGTACTTC